This entry is about one T cell receptor (beta chain). This record belongs to a study of blood T cell repertoires in COVID-19. Trimming took 4 bases from V and 7 from J; bases not matched to a gene: 12. Germline-derived CDR1 and CDR2 are LGHDT and YNNKEL (reference sequence). CDR3 size: 16 residues. Original methodology: Nucleated cell counts were estimated from reference gene primer amplification. Assay used: immunoSEQ multiplex PCR; TCRdb lists only in-frame clones, some missing. The V and J calls and the clone size are those of that table, but D and trimming were determined from the DNA. The table records under 400,000 clones, roughly 90% of them present only once. The age range of participants was 18 to 89 years, with residence in some 25 US areas. Within 2 weeks before study entry, exposed participants met a COVID-19 case.

The source material was PBMCs or T cells enriched from blood (not recorded which). This chain connects TRBV3-1 (or the pseudogene TRBV3-2) to TRBJ2-7, with 11 nucleotides matching TRBD2. The origin of this receptor is a woman aged 25 to 39 who had been exposed to COVID-19. CDR3 bases: TGTGCCAGCAGCCGAGAAGGGACTAGCGGCCCCTCGGAGCAGTACTTC. It codes for CASSREGTSGPSEQYF.